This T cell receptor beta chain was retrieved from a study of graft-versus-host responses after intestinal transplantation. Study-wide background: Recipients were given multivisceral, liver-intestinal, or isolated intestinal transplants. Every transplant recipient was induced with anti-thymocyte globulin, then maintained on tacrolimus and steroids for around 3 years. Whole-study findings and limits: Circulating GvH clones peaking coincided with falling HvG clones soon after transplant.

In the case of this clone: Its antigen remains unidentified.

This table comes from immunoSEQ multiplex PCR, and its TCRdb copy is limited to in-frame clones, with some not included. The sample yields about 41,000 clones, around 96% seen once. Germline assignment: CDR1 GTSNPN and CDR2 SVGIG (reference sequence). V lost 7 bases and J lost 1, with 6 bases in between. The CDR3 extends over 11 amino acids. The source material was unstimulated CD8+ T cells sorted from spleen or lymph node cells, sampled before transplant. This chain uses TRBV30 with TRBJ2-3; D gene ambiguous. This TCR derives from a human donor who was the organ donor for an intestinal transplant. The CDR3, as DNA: TGTGCCTCCTGGGGCACAGATACGCAGTATTTT. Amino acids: CASWGTDTQYF.